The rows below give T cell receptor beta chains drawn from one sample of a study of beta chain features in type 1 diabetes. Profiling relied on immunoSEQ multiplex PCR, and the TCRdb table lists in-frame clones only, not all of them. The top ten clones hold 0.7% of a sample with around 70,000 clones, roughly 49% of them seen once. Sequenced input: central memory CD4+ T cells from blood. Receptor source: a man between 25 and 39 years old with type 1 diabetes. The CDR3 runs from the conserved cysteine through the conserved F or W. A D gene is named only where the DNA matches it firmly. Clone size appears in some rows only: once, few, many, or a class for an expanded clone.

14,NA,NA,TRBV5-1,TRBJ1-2,TGCGCCAGCAGCGTGGGGTTCGGTGGCTATGGCTACACCTTC,CASSVGFGGYGYTF
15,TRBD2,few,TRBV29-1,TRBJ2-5,TGCAGCGTTGCTACTAGCGGGAGGGCCCTGGAGACCCAGTACTTC,CSVATSGRALETQYF
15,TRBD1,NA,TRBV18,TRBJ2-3,TGTGCCAGCTCACCAGCGGCAGGGGGTTCAGATACGCAGTATTTT,CASSPAAGGSDTQYF
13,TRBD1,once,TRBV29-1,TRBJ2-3,TGCAGCGTTCACAGGGGAGGCACAGATACGCAGTATTTT,CSVHRGGTDTQYF
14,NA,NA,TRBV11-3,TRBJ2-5,TGTGCCAGCAGCTTAGCACAGGTCCAAGAGACCCAGTACTTC,CASSLAQVQETQYF
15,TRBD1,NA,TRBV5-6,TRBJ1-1,TGTGCCAGCAGCGTGTGGGGACAGTCGAACACTGAAGCTTTCTTT,CASSVWGQSNTEAFF
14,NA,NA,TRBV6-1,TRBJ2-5,TGTGCCAGCAGTGATTTTACAGGACAAGAGCCCCAGTACTTC,CASSDFTGQEPQYF
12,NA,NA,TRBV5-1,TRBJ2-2,TGCGCCAGCAGCTTCGGCACCGGGGAGCTGTTTTTT,CASSFGTGELFF
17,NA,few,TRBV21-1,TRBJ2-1,NA,CASSTQVAGGSYNEQFF
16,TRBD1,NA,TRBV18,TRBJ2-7,TGTGCCAGCTCACCTAACGCACAGGGGTCCTCCTACGAGCAGTACTTC,CASSPNAQGSSYEQYF
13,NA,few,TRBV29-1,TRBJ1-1,TGCAGCGTACTAGTCACCCTGAACACTGAAGCTTTCTTT,CSVLVTLNTEAFF
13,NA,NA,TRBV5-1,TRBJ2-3,TGCGCCAGCAGCTTGCCGGGGACAGATACGCAGTATTTT,CASSLPGTDTQYF
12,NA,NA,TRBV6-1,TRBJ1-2,TGTGCCAGCAGTCCAGGGATAGATGGCTACACCTTC,CASSPGIDGYTF
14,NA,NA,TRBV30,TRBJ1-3,TGTGCCTGGAGGGGGCAGATCGGTGGAAACACCATATATTTT,CAWRGQIGGNTIYF
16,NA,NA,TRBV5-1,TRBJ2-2,TGCGCCAGCAGCTTGATTCCGGCAGGGTCTACCGGGGAGCTGTTTTTT,CASSLIPAGSTGELFF
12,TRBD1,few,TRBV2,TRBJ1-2,TGTGCCAGCAGTGGGGACAGGGATGGCTACACCTTC,CASSGDRDGYTF
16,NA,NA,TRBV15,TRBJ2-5,TGTGCCACCAGCAGAGGAGGGGGGGGTCGGCAAGAGACCCAGTACTTC,CATSRGGGGRQETQYF
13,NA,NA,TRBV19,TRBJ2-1,TGTGCCAGTAGTAAAGGAGGGAACAATGAGCAGTTCTTC,CASSKGGNNEQFF
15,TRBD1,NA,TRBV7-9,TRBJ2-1,TGTGCCAGCGACCCGGGGACAGGGGGGATCGATGAGCAGTTCTTC,CASDPGTGGIDEQFF
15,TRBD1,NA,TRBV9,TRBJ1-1,TGTGCCAGCAGCCCTGCTCAGGGGGCATACACTGAAGCTTTCTTT,CASSPAQGAYTEAFF
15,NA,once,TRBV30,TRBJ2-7,TGTGCCTGGAGCGACTTCGCCAGGGCCTCCTACGAGCAGTACTTC,CAWSDFARASYEQYF
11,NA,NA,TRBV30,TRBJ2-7,TGTGCCTGGAGTGATAGGGGCGAGCAGTACTTC,CAWSDRGEQYF
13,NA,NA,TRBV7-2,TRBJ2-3,TGTGCCAGCCGCAACAGCCTCACGGATACGCAGTATTTT,CASRNSLTDTQYF
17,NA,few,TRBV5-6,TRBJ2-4,TGTGCCAGCAGCTTGGTCGGGGGGCCACTAGCCAAAAACATTCAGTACTTC,CASSLVGGPLAKNIQYF
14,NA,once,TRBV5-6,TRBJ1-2,TGTGCCAGCAGCTTGGCCCAGGTTCGTTATGGCTACACCTTC,CASSLAQVRYGYTF
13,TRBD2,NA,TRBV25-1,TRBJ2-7,TGTGCCAGCAGGGGGAGCGGGAGAGACGAGCAGTACTTC,CASRGSGRDEQYF
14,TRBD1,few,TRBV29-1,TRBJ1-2,TGCAGCGTTGAAATAATGCGCGACAGGGATGGCTACACCTTC,CSVEIMRDRDGYTF
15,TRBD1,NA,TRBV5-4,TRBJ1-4,TGTGCCAGCAGCTTGGGGGGACAGGGAAACGAAAAACTGTTTTTT,CASSLGGQGNEKLFF
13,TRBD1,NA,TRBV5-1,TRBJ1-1,TGCGCCAGCAGCTTGCAGGGGGACACTGAAGCTTTCTTT,CASSLQGDTEAFF
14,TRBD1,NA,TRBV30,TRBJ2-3,TGTGCCTTACAGGGGGCCCTCAGCACAGATACGCAGTATTTT,CALQGALSTDTQYF
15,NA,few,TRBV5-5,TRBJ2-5,TGTGCCAGCAGCACAGGACAGAACCCACAAGAGACCCAGTACTTC,CASSTGQNPQETQYF
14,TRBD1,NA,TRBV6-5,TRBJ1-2,TGTGCCAGCAGTATCAACACAGGGGGCCGCGGCTACACCTTC,CASSINTGGRGYTF
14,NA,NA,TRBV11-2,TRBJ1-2,TGTGCCAGCAGCTTAGGATTTGAGGGGGATGGCTACACCTTC,CASSLGFEGDGYTF
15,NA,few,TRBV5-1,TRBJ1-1,TGCGCCAGCAGCTTGGGGCTTGTAGGGGGTACTGAAGCTTTCTTT,CASSLGLVGGTEAFF
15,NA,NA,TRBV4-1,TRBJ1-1,TGCGCCAGCAGCCAAGGATCAGGGTTGGACACTGAAGCTTTCTTT,CASSQGSGLDTEAFF
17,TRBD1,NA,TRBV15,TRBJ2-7,TGTGCCACCAGCAGATCACCCGGGACAGGGGGTCACCACGAGCAGTACTTC,CATSRSPGTGGHHEQYF
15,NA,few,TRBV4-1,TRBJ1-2,TGCGCCAGCAGCCAAGGACCGACATCCCTCTATGGCTACACCTTC,CASSQGPTSLYGYTF
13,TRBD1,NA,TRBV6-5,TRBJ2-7,TGTGCCAGCAACGACAGGGGCTATCGCGAGCAGTACTTC,CASNDRGYREQYF
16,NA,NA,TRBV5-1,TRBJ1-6,TGCGCCAGCAGCTTGGATAACTGGCGGGAAACTTCACCCCTCCACTTT,CASSLDNWRETSPLHF
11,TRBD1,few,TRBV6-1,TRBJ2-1,TGTGCCGGAACAGGGGGCAATGAGCAGTTCTTC,CAGTGGNEQFF
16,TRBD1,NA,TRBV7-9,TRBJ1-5,TGTGCCAGCAGCTTAGGGACAGGGGGAAGCAATCAGCCCCAGCATTTT,CASSLGTGGSNQPQHF
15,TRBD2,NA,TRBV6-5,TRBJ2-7,TGTGCCAGCAGTTTTGGCGGGGGGGGAGTCTACGAGCAGTACTTC,CASSFGGGGVYEQYF
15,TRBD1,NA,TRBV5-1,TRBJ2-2,TGCGCCAGCAGCAAGGACAGGGGGAACACCGGGGAGCTGTTTTTT,CASSKDRGNTGELFF
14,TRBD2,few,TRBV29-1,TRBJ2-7,TGCAGCGTTGGATCTCCGGGAGGGTCCTACGAGCAGTACTTC,CSVGSPGGSYEQYF
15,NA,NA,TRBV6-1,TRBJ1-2,TGTGCCAGCAGTGAAGCGCTTACAGCGGACTATGGCTACACCTTC,CASSEALTADYGYTF
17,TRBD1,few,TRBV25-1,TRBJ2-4,TGTGCCAGCAGTGAAGGGGGAGGGGGGACAGGGAGGAACATTCAGTACTTC,CASSEGGGGTGRNIQYF
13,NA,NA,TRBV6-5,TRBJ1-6,TGTGCCAGCAGCCTATTGACGGAGTCCCCCCTCCACTTT,CASSLLTESPLHF
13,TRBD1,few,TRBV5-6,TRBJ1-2,TGTGCCAGCAGCTTGGCAGGGGGGAGTGGCTACACCTTC,CASSLAGGSGYTF
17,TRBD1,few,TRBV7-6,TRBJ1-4,TGTGCCAGCAGCCTCGACAGGGGACCTGCAACTAATGAAAAACTGTTTTTT,CASSLDRGPATNEKLFF
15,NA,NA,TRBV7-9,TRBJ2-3,TGTGCCAGCAGCTTCCTTGGGGGGAGCACAGATACGCAGTATTTT,CASSFLGGSTDTQYF
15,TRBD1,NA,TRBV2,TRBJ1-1,TGTGCCAGCAGTCCGGACAGGTCCCCGAACACTGAAGCTTTCTTT,CASSPDRSPNTEAFF
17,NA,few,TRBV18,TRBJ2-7,TGTGCCAGCTCACCAGGGGGCAGAATACTAATTTCCTACGAGCAGTACTTC,CASSPGGRILISYEQYF
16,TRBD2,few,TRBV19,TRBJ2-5,TGTGCCAGTAGTATTCCGGCGCGGGAGGGCCGGGGGACCCAGTACTTC,CASSIPAREGRGTQYF
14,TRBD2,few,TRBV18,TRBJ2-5,TGTGCCAGCTCACCCGGACTAGCGGAAGAGACCCAGTACTTC,CASSPGLAEETQYF
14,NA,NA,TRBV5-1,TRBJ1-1,TGCGCCAGCAGCTTGGGCGGCGGGGACTATTCGGCTTTCTTT,CASSLGGGDYSAFF
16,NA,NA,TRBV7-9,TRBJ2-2,TGTGCCAGCAGCTTCGGGACTTCCCCAAGGACCGGGGAGCTGTTTTTT,CASSFGTSPRTGELFF
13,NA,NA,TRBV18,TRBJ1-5,TGTGCCAGCTCACCGGGGCGCAATCAGCCCCAGCATTTT,CASSPGRNQPQHF
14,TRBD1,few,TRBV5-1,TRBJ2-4,TGCGCCAGCAGCTTCACAGGGGGATCAAACATTCAGTACTTC,CASSFTGGSNIQYF
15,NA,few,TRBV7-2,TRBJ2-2,TGTGCCAGCAGCTTAGACAGGGAGTCCACCGGGGAGCTGTTTTTT,CASSLDRESTGELFF